This T cell receptor beta chain was captured in a study of blood T cell repertoires in COVID-19. Overall study context: From T cells, B-cell-depleted T cells, or PBMCs came the material, which was cDNA or gDNA.

The length of the CDR3 is 13 residues. J lost 8 bases, V lost 4 bases, and 5 bases had no gene match. Germline V gene lookup returns CDR1 LGHDT and CDR2 YNNKEL (reference sequence). Produced via immunoSEQ multiplex PCR; TCRdb's table is partial and in-frame only. The top ten hold approximately 8% of the sample, which has 200,000 to 300,000 clones, approximately 84% seen once. The sequenced sample was peripheral blood. This receptor was obtained from a woman older than 75 with acute or convalescent COVID-19. The chain combines TRBV3-1 (or the pseudogene TRBV3-2) with TRBJ1-3, with 7 bases matching TRBD1. CDR3 amino acids: CASSLGQVDTIYF. CDR3 in DNA: TGTGCCAGCAGCCTCGGACAGGTGGACACCATATATTTT.